This is a list of T cell receptor beta chains from one sample in a study of regulatory T cells in long-lasting Graves disease. MiXCR, applied by TCRdb to the multiplex PCR reads, yields one record per CDR3 protein. The sample lists under 700,000 distinct CDR3 sequences, approximately 16% occurring once. Separately, the same data were catalogued under a study of T cells in Graves' hyperthyroidism and ophthalmopathy.

The starting material was peripheral blood mononuclear cells (PBMCs), obtained at new diagnosis, from a patient treated with antithyroid drugs. Receptor source: a woman aged 35-65 years with Graves disease. Each CDR3 is given with its conserved first and last residue. D genes are given only for firm matches. Not every row has a clone size; where given, it reads once, few, many or a size class.

D	J	V	size	DNA	CDR3
-	TRBJ1-3	TRBV27	few	TGTGCCAGCAGCCAATCGGGGAGGAACTCGGGAAACACCATATATTTT	CASSQSGRNSGNTIYF
TRBD2	TRBJ2-1	TRBV20-1	many	TGCAGTGCTTCACGGGGGGGGGCCTCAAATGAGCAGTTCTTC	CSASRGGASNEQFF
-	TRBJ2-7	TRBV2	many	TGTGCCAGCAGTCGGCGGGACGAGCAGTACTTC	CASSRRDEQYF
-	TRBJ2-3	TRBV6-5	many	TGTGCCAGCAGTTACGTCGCAGCGCAAGATACGCAGTATTTT	CASSYVAAQDTQYF
-	TRBJ1-3	TRBV11-2	-	TGTGCCAGCAGCCGGAGGTTCGGAAACACCATATATTTT	CASSRRFGNTIYF
TRBD2	TRBJ2-1	TRBV2	many	TGTGCCAGCAGTGGGCTCGCTAGCGGGGGGAGTGAGCAGTTCTTC	CASSGLASGGSEQFF
TRBD1	TRBJ1-2	TRBV28	many	TGTGCCAGCAGGAACAGGGGAGGCTACACCTTC	CASRNRGGYTF
-	TRBJ2-3	TRBV19	-	TGTGCCAGTAGTATATCGCATTCAGATACGCAGTATTTT	CASSISHSDTQYF
-	TRBJ1-2	TRBV29-1	-	TGCAGCGTAGCAGGGACTGAGGGCTACACCTTC	CSVAGTEGYTF
-	TRBJ2-6	TRBV12-5	-	TGTGCTAGTGGGACGGTGGTGAGGGCTGGGGCCAACGTCCTGACTTTC	CASGTVVRAGANVLTF
-	TRBJ2-1	TRBV2	many	TGTGCCAGCAGTGAATTTGGTGAGGGTACCAACAATGAGCAGTTCTTC	CASSEFGEGTNNEQFF
TRBD2	TRBJ2-3	TRBV29-1	-	TGCAGCGAAAGGCCGGGGGGATACACAGATACGCAGTATTTT	CSERPGGYTDTQYF
TRBD2	TRBJ2-5	TRBV3-1	many	TGTGCCAGCAGCCAAGTGACTAGCGGGGGGGCACGAAAGACCCAGTACTTC	CASSQVTSGGARKTQYF
-	TRBJ1-4	TRBV18	many	TGTGCCAGCCCAAGGACACCCACCCCTGAAAAACTGTTTTTT	CASPRTPTPEKLFF
TRBD1	TRBJ1-1	TRBV5-1	-	TGCGCCAGCAGCTTCGGGGACAGGGGGGAACACACTGAAGCTTTCTTT	CASSFGDRGEHTEAFF
TRBD1	TRBJ2-2	TRBV20-1	-	TGCAGTGCTAGGTCCGGGACAGGGGCCGGGGAGCTGTTTTTT	CSARSGTGAGELFF
TRBD1	TRBJ2-7	TRBV11-3	many	TGTGCCAGCAGCTTAAAGGACAGGGGTTCGGTGCAGTACTTC	CASSLKDRGSVQYF
-	TRBJ2-1	TRBV5-1	many	TGCGCCAGCAGCCCTGGGGTCGGGGGCCCATACAATGAGCAGTTCTTC	CASSPGVGGPYNEQFF
TRBD1	TRBJ1-5	TRBV2	-	TGTGCCAGCAGTGGGACAGGGGGCGGCCAGTCCCAGCATTTT	CASSGTGGGQSQHF
-	TRBJ1-1	TRBV10-3	many	TGTGCCATCAGTGAGGAGGGGGTTTTAAGCACTGAAGCTTTCTTT	CAISEEGVLSTEAFF
TRBD2	TRBJ2-3	TRBV12-3/TRBV12-4	many	TGTGCCAGTCGACTTAGCGGGGGGGGATATAACCCTAGCACAGATACGCAGTATTTT	CASRLSGGGYNPSTDTQYF
-	TRBJ1-5	TRBV18	-	TGTGCCAGCTCACCAACCCCCCTTAACAGTGCCAATCAGCCCCAGCATTTT	CASSPTPLNSANQPQHF
-	TRBJ2-3	TRBV4-1	few	TGCGCCAGCAGCCACGCTTCAGATACGCAGTATTTT	CASSHASDTQYF
TRBD1	TRBJ1-5	TRBV6-1	many	TGTGCCAGCAGACGGGACAGAGTTAAGAATCAGCCCCAGCATTTT	CASRRDRVKNQPQHF
TRBD1	TRBJ1-5	TRBV28	-	TGTGCCAGCAGTTTCCGGACAGGGGGCAATCAGCCCCAGCATTTT	CASSFRTGGNQPQHF
-	TRBJ1-2	TRBV9	-	TGTGCCAGCAGCGTCGCGCAGGGAAGAACTAACTATGGCTACACCTTC	CASSVAQGRTNYGYTF
TRBD1	TRBJ1-2	TRBV7-2	many	TGTGCCAGCAGCACGACAGGGGTAGACTATGGCTACACCTTC	CASSTTGVDYGYTF
TRBD1	TRBJ1-1	TRBV4-1	few	TGCGCCAGCAGCCAAGTGCAGGGGGCCATCGGAGCTTTCTTT	CASSQVQGAIGAFF
-	TRBJ1-6	TRBV18	-	TGTGCCAGCTCACCGCCCGGAGGACGGGAGTCCCTCCACTTT	CASSPPGGRESLHF
TRBD1	TRBJ1-4	TRBV5-1	few	TGCGCCAGCAGCTTACAGGGGGCCGAAGAAAAACTGTTTTTT	CASSLQGAEEKLFF
-	TRBJ1-6	TRBV7-8	few	TGTGCCAGCAGCAGACGCTCCAGGGATTCACCCCTCCACTTT	CASSRRSRDSPLHF
-	TRBJ2-7	TRBV5-1	many	TGCGCCAGCAGCTTAGGCAGGGGCCTTGACTTGCGTTCCTACGAGCAGTACTTC	CASSLGRGLDLRSYEQYF
-	TRBJ2-3	TRBV7-9	-	TGTGCCAGCAGCTTATCGGCTAGCTATGCAGATACGCAGTATTTT	CASSLSASYADTQYF
-	TRBJ1-2	TRBV7-9	-	TGTGCCAGCAGCCCTTCGGGGGCCTATGGCTACACCTTC	CASSPSGAYGYTF
-	TRBJ1-3	TRBV6-1	-	TGTGCCAGCAGTAGGTCAGGGTTCTCTGGAAACACCATATATTTT	CASSRSGFSGNTIYF
-	TRBJ1-1	TRBV5-4	many	TGTGCCAGCAGCCCCTGGACGAACACTGAAGCTTTCTTT	CASSPWTNTEAFF
-	TRBJ2-2	TRBV12-3/TRBV12-4	-	TGTGCCAGCAGTCCCGAGGGGGTTTTAAACACCGGGGAGCTGTTTTTT	CASSPEGVLNTGELFF
-	TRBJ2-2	TRBV19	-	TGTGCCAGTAGTATATTTTATTCCTCAGGGGCCTCGAACACCGGGGAGCTGTTTTTT	CASSIFYSSGASNTGELFF
-	TRBJ2-1	TRBV6-5	many	TGTGCCAGCAGTTATCCCTACAATGAGCAGTTCTTC	CASSYPYNEQFF